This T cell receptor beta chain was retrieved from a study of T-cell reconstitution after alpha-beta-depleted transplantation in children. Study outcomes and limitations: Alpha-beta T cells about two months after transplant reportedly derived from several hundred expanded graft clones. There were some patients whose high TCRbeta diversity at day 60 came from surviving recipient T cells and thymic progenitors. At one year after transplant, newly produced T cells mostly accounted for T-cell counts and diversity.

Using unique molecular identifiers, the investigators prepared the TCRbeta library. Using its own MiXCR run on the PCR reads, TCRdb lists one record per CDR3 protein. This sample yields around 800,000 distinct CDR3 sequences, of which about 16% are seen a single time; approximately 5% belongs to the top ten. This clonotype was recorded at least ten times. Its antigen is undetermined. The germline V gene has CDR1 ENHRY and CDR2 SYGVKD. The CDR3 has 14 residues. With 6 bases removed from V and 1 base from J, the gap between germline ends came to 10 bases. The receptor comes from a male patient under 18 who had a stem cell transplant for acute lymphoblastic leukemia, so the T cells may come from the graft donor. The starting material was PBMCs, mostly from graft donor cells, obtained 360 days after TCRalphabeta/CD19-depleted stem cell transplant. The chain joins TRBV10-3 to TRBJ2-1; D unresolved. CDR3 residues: CAIRPDNSYNEQFF. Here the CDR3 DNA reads TGTGCCATCAGGCCCGACAATTCCTACAATGAGCAGTTCTTC.